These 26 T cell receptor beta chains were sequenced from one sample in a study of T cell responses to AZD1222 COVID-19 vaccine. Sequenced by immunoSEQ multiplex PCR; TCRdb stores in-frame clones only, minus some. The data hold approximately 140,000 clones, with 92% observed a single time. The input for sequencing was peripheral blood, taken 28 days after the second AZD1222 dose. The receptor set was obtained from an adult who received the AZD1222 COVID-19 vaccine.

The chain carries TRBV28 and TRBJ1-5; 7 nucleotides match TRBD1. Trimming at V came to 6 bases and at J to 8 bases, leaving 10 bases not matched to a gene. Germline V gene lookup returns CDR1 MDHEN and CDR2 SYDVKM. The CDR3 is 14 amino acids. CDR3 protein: CASSSGTARKPQHF. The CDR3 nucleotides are TGTGCCAGCAGCTCCGGGACAGCGAGGAAGCCCCAGCATTTT.

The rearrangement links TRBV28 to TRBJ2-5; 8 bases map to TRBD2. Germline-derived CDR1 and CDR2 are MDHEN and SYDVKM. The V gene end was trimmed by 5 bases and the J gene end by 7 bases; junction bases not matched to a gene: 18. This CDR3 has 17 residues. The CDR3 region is CASSPGRTSRIIRTQYF. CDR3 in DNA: TGTGCCAGCAGTCCAGGGCGGACTAGCCGGATTATTCGGACCCAGTACTTC.

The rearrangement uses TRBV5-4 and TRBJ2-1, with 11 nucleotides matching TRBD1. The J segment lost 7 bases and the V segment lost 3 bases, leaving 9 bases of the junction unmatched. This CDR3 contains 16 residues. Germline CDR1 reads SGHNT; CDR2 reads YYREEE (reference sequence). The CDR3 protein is CASSYGDRGVGNEQFF. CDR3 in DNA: TGTGCCAGCAGCTACGGGGACAGGGGGGTCGGGAATGAGCAGTTCTTC.

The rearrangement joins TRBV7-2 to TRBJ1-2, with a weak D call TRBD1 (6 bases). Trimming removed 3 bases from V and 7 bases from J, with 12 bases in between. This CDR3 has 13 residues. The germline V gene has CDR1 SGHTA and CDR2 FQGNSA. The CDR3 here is CASSFGGAGGYTF. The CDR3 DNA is TGTGCCAGCAGCTTTGGGGGGGCGGGTGGCTACACCTTC.

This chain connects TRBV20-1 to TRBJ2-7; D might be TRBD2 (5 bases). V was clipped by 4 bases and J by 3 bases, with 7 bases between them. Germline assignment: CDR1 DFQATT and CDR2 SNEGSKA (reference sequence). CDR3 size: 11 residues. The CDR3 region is CSATTSYEQYF. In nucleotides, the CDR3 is TGCAGTGCTACTACTAGCTACGAGCAGTACTTC.

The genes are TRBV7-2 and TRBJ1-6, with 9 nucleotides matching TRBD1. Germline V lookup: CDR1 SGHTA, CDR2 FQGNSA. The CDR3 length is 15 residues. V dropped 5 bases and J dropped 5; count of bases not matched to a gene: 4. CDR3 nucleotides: TGTGCCAGCAGCCACCGGGACAGGGATAATTCACCCCTCCACTTT. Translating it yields CASSHRDRDNSPLHF.

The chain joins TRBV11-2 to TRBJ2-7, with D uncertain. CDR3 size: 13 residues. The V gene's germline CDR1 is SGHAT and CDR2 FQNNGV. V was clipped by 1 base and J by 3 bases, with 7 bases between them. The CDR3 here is CASSLGAHYEQYF. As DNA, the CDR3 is TGTGCCAGCAGCTTAGGGGCGCACTACGAGCAGTACTTC.

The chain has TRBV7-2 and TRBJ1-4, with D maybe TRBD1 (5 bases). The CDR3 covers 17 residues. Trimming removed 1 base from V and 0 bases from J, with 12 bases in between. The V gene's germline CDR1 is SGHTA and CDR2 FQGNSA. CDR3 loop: CASSLDFGGSTNEKLFF. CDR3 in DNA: TGTGCCAGCAGCTTAGATTTCGGGGGGTCAACTAATGAAAAACTGTTTTTT.

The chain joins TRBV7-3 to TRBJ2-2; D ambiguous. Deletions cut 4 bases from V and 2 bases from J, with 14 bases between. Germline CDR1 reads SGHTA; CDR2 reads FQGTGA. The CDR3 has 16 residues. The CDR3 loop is CASSSPGRKNTGELFF. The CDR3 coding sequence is TGTGCCAGCAGCTCCCCCGGTAGGAAAAACACCGGGGAGCTGTTTTTT.

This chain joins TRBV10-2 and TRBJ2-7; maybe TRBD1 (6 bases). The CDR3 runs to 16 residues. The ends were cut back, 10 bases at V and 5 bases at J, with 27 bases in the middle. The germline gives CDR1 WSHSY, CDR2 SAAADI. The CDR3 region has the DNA TGCGCCACAACTGGAACATGGGCGACAGGCAGCCACGAGCAGTACTTC. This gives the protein CATTGTWATGSHEQYF.

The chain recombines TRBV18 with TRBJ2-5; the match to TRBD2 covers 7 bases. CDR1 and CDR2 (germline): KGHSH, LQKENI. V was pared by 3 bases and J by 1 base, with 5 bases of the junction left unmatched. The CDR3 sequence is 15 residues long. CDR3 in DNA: TGTGCCAGCTCACCCGGCGGGGGAGGCCAAGAGACCCAGTACTTC. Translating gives CASSPGGGGQETQYF.

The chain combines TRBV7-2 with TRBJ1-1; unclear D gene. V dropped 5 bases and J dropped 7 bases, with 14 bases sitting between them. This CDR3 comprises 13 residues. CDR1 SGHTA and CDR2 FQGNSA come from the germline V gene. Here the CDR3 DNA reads TGTGCCAGCAGCCCTCGGCCGGGAGGTGAAGCTTTCTTT. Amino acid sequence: CASSPRPGGEAFF.

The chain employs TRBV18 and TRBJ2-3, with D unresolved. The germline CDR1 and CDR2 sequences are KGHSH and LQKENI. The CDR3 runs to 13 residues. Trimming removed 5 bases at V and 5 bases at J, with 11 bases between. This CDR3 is CASSSELVDTQYF. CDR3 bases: TGTGCCAGCTCATCCGAACTTGTAGATACGCAGTATTTT.

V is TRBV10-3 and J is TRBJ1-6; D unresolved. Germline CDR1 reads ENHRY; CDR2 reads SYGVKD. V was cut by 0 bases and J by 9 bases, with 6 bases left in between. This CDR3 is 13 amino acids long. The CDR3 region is CAISESVGSPLHF. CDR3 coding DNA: TGTGCCATCAGTGAGTCGGTGGGTTCACCCCTCCACTTT.

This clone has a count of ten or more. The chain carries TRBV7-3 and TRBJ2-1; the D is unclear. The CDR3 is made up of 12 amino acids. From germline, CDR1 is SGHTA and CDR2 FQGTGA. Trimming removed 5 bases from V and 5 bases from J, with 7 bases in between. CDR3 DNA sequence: TGTGCCAGCAGCCTAATCAACAATGAGCAGTTCTTC. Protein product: CASSLINNEQFF.

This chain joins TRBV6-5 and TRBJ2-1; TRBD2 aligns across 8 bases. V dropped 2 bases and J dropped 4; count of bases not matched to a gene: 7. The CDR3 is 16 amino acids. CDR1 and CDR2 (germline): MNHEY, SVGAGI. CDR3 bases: TGTGCCAGCAGTTACACTCCCCTAGCGGGTTACAATGAGCAGTTCTTC. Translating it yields CASSYTPLAGYNEQFF.

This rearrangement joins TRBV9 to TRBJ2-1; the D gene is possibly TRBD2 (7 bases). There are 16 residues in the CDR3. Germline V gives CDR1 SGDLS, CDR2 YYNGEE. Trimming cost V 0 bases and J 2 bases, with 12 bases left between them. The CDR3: CASSVAGEGAYNEQFF. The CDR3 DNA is TGTGCCAGCAGCGTAGCGGGGGAGGGGGCCTACAATGAGCAGTTCTTC.

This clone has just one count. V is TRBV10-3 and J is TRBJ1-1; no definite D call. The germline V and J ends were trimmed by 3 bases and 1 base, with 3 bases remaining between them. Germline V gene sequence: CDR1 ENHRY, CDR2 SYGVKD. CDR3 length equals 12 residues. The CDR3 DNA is TGTGCCATCAGTGACAGGAACACTGAAGCTTTCTTT. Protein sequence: CAISDRNTEAFF.

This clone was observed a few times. The CDR3 is CASSIRGRDPYGYTF. In DNA form, the CDR3 reads TGTGCCAGCAGTATCAGGGGGAGGGACCCATATGGCTACACCTTC. The chain has TRBV6-5 and TRBJ1-2; 7 bases fit TRBD1. V gave up 5 bases and J gave up 5 bases; unmatched junction bases: 11. The CDR3 extends over 15 amino acids. Germline lookup yields CDR1 MNHEY and CDR2 SVGAGI.

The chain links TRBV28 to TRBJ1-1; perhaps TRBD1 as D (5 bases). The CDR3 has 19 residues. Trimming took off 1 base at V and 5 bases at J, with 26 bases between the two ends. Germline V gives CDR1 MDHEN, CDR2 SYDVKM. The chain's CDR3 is CASSLFGARGIGSQTEAFF. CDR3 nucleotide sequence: TGTGCCAGCAGTTTATTCGGGGCTCGGGGTATAGGCTCCCAAACTGAAGCTTTCTTT.

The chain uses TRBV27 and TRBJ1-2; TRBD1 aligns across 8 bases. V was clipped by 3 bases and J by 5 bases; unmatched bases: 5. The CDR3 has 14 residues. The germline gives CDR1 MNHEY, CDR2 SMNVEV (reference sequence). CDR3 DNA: TGTGCCAGCAGTTTCGCAGGGGGCGCTTATGGCTACACCTTC. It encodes CASSFAGGAYGYTF.

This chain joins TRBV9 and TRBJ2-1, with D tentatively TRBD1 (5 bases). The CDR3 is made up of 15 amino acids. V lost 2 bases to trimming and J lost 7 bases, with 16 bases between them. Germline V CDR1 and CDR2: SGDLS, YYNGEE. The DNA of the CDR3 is TGTGCCAGCAGCGTTGACAGAAATCCCCTTAATGAGCAGTTCTTC. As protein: CASSVDRNPLNEQFF.

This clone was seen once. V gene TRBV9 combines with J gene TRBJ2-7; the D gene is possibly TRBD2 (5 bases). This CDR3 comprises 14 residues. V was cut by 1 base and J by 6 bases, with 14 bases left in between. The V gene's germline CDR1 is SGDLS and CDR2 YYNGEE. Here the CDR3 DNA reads TGTGCCAGCAGCGTAACGGGGATGTCGGCCGAGCAGTACTTC. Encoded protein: CASSVTGMSAEQYF.

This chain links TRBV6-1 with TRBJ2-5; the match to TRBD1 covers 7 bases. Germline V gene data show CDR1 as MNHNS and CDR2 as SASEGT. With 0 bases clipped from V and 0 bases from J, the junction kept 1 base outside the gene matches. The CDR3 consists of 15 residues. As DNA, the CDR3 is TGTGCCAGCAGTGAAGCGACAGGGTACCAAGAGACCCAGTACTTC. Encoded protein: CASSEATGYQETQYF.

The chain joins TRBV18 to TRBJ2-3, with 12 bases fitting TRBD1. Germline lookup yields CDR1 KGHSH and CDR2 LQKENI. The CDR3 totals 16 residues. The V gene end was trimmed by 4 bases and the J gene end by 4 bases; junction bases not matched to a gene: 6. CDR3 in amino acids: CASSHMGQGAPDTQYF. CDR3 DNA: TGTGCCAGCTCACACATGGGACAGGGGGCTCCAGATACGCAGTATTTT.

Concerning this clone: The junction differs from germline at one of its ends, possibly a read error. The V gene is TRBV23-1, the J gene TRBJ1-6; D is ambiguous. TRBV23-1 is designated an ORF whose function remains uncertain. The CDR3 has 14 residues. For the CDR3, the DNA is TGCACCAGCAGTCAATCTGCGGGGAGTTCACCCCTCCACTTT. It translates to CTSSQSAGSSPLHF.